A single sample is the source of the 15 T cell receptor beta chains below, sequenced in a study of T-cell reconstitution after alpha-beta-depleted transplantation in children. TCRbeta library construction was performed incorporating unique molecular identifiers. TCRdb itself ran the PCR reads through MiXCR, one entry per CDR3 protein. The sample includes under 450,000 distinct CDR3 sequences, 15% to 20% seen only once; the top ten take just under 30%. This sample comprised PBMCs, mostly from graft donor cells, obtained 360 days after TCRalphabeta/CD19-depleted stem cell transplant. These receptors came from a boy less than two years old who had a stem cell transplant for Wiskott-Aldrich syndrome, so the T cells may come from the graft donor.

The chain recombines TRBV12-3 or TRBV12-4 with TRBJ2-5; possible D gene TRBD1, 6 bases. This CDR3 has 11 residues. V lost 8 bases and J 4 bases, leaving 8 bases between the germline ends. CDR3 sequence (DNA): TGTGCCAGCTTACAGGGAGAGACCCAGTACTTC. Translation: CASLQGETQYF.

The sample holds a few counts of this clonotype. V usage is TRBV25-1 and J usage is TRBJ2-3; D not resolved. This CDR3 is built from 11 residues. V lost 10 bases, J lost 8 bases, and 13 bases lay in between. The V gene's germline CDR1 is MGHDK and CDR2 SYGVNS. CDR3 protein: CATTTLATQYF. The DNA for the CDR3 is TGTGCCACCACTACCCTGGCTACGCAGTATTTT.

This clonotype was detected only a few times. The chain combines TRBV4-1 with TRBJ2-4; TRBD1 matches at 7 bases. The CDR3 spans 16 residues. Germline CDR1 and CDR2: MGHRA and YSYEKL. V gave up 0 bases and J gave up 6 bases; unmatched junction bases: 8. This CDR3 reads CASSQDPGTALNIQYF. The CDR3 nucleotides read TGCGCCAGCAGCCAAGATCCTGGGACAGCTTTAAACATTCAGTACTTC.

The sample holds a few counts of this clonotype. The chain links TRBV6-1 to TRBJ1-1; 9 nucleotides agree with TRBD1. V gave up 2 bases and J gave up 8 bases; unmatched junction bases: 6. Germline CDR1 is MNHNS and CDR2 is SASEGT. This CDR3 is built from 14 residues. CDR3 nucleotide sequence: TGTGCCAGCAGTGAACCGGGGACAGGGCCGGAAGCTTTCTTT. This sequence encodes CASSEPGTGPEAFF.

This clonotype occurred a few times. J is TRBJ2-1 and V is TRBV12-3 or TRBV12-4; 12 bases are a match to TRBD2. This CDR3 is built from 20 residues. V dropped 2 bases and J dropped 4; count of bases not matched to a gene: 15. The CDR3: CASSLSGLAGNTRTYNEQFF. As DNA, the CDR3 is TGTGCCAGCAGTTTATCAGGACTAGCGGGAAACACCCGAACATACAATGAGCAGTTCTTC.

This chain joins TRBV7-9 and TRBJ2-2; D remains unclear. The CDR3 has 15 residues. In germline, CDR1 is SEHNR, CDR2 FQNEAQ (reference sequence). V lost 5 bases and J 3 bases, leaving 13 bases between the germline ends. The CDR3 protein is CASSPMDGYTGELFF. The CDR3 nucleotides read TGTGCCAGCAGCCCAATGGACGGATACACCGGGGAGCTGTTTTTT.

J is TRBJ2-3 and V is TRBV12-3 or TRBV12-4, with D possibly being TRBD2 (5 bases). The CDR3 length is 13 residues. Trimming took off 5 bases at V and 1 base at J, with 7 bases between the two ends. CDR3: CASSTRGTDTQYF. CDR3 DNA sequence: TGTGCCAGCAGTACGAGGGGCACAGATACGCAGTATTTT.

This clonotype was found a few times. V gene TRBV18 combines with J gene TRBJ1-5; D gene uncertain. This CDR3 contains 15 residues. V gave up 6 bases and J gave up 2 bases, with 14 bases separating them. Germline V gene lookup returns CDR1 KGHSH and CDR2 LQKENI. The CDR3 bases are TGTGCCAGCTCCCCGGGGTCAGGCGGCAATCAGCCCCAGCATTTT. Its translation is CASSPGSGGNQPQHF.

The V call is TRBV7-9, the J call TRBJ2-5; D possibly corresponds to TRBD1 (5 bases). Trimming stripped 1 base from V and 4 bases from J, with 19 bases between. The length of the CDR3 is 17 residues. In germline, CDR1 is SEHNR, CDR2 FQNEAQ (reference sequence). CDR3 residues: CASSLGWIDSRVETQYF. The CDR3 bases are TGTGCCAGCAGCTTAGGGTGGATAGACAGTAGGGTAGAGACCCAGTACTTC. Full variable domain (remainder filled in from reference TRBV7-9 and TRBJ2-5): DTGVSQNPRHKITKRGQNVTFRCDPISEHNRLYWYRQTLGQGPEFLTYFQNEAQLEKSRLLSDRFSAERPKGSFSTLEIQRTEQGDSAMYLCASSLGWIDSRVETQYFGPGTRLLVL.

This clonotype has more than one count but fewer than ten. The chain employs TRBV12-3 or TRBV12-4 and TRBJ2-1, with D unclear. The V end was cut by 5 bases, the J end by 6 bases, with 11 bases between. The CDR3 length is 13 residues. The DNA for the CDR3 is TGTGCCAGCAGTCCCCTCAGGCGCAATGAGCAGTTCTTC. This gives the protein CASSPLRRNEQFF.

This clonotype showed up just a few times. This chain joins TRBV4-3 and TRBJ2-7; 7 bases align to TRBD2. This CDR3 comprises 16 residues. V shed 2 bases, J shed 6 bases, and the junction held 13 bases outside the gene matches. Germline V gives CDR1 LGHNA, CDR2 YSLEER. The CDR3 sequence: CASSQQTGLSLGEQYF. The CDR3 nucleotides read TGCGCCAGCAGCCAACAAACGGGACTATCCCTGGGCGAGCAGTACTTC.

In this sample, this clonotype turned up many times. This rearrangement joins TRBV12-3 or TRBV12-4 to TRBJ2-7, with 9 positions matching TRBD2. There are 16 residues in the CDR3. Trimming removed 0 bases from V and 0 bases from J; junction bases left unmatched: 3. CDR3 amino acids: CASSLAASGISYEQYF. The CDR3 nucleotides are TGTGCCAGCAGTTTAGCGGCTAGCGGGATCTCCTACGAGCAGTACTTC.

There are a few counts of this clonotype. This rearrangement joins TRBV7-9 to TRBJ1-6, with D possibly TRBD1 on 5 matching bases. Germline V gene sequence: CDR1 SEHNR, CDR2 FQNEAQ (reference sequence). V was shortened by 3 bases and J by 7 bases, with 13 bases between the two germline ends. CDR3 size: 15 residues. The CDR3 sequence: CASSFDGAGNSPLHF. The CDR3 DNA is TGTGCCAGCAGCTTCGACGGGGCTGGCAATTCACCCCTCCACTTT.

This clonotype was counted at least ten times. The V and J genes are TRBV3-1 and TRBJ2-3; D ambiguous. CDR1 is LGHDT, CDR2 YNNKEL, per germline (reference sequence). The CDR3 has 14 amino acids. V was clipped by 2 bases and J by 2 bases, with 8 bases between them. CDR3 coding DNA: TGTGCCAGCAGCCAATTTCCCGTCACAGATACGCAGTATTTT. Translated: CASSQFPVTDTQYF.

The chain carries TRBV5-1 and TRBJ2-3; 11 bases are shared with TRBD2. V shed 4 bases and J 4 bases; nucleotides not matched to a gene: 8. The CDR3 has 16 amino acids. Germline V lookup: CDR1 SGHRS, CDR2 YFSETQ. The CDR3 region is CASSIRGTSGPDTQYF. For the CDR3, the DNA is TGCGCCAGCAGCATAAGAGGGACTAGCGGTCCAGATACGCAGTATTTT.